This is a list of T cell receptor beta chains from one sample in a study of memory CD4+ T cells and cytomegalovirus serostatus. The repertoire was sequenced with immunoSEQ multiplex PCR; TCRdb's copy has only in-frame clones and lacks some. The repertoire consists of 35,000 to 45,000 clones, with around three quarters occurring once and the leading ten covering around 1.1%. The sample comprised memory CD4+ T cells from blood. These receptors came from an adult in good health and CMV-seronegative. CDR3s include the opening cysteine and the closing phenylalanine or tryptophan. The order of the fields is V gene, D gene, J gene, clone size, CDR3 DNA, CDR3 protein. D genes are given only for firm matches. Clone size appears in some rows only: once, few, many, or a class for an expanded clone.

TRBV6-5	-	TRBJ2-2	-	TGTGCCAGCAGTCCAAGGGTCTCCGGGGAGCTGTTTTTT	CASSPRVSGELFF
TRBV5-1	-	TRBJ1-4	-	TGCGCCAGCAGCCCGGGAGGACACCCGGGGGAAAAACTGTTTTTT	CASSPGGHPGEKLFF
TRBV13	-	TRBJ1-4	-	TGTGCCAGCAGCCTTACTCCGGGGGAGAATGAAAAACTGTTTTTT	CASSLTPGENEKLFF
TRBV19	-	TRBJ2-7	-	TGTGCCAGTAGTATAGCTGATGGCGGGGGCCTCTACGAGCAGTACTTC	CASSIADGGGLYEQYF
TRBV5-1	-	TRBJ2-5	-	TGCGCCAGCAGCTGGAGGACGGTCCAAGAGACCCAGTACTTC	CASSWRTVQETQYF
TRBV19	-	TRBJ1-5	-	TGTGCCAGTACCTCGTCTAGCAATCAGCCCCAGCATTTT	CASTSSSNQPQHF
TRBV4-2	TRBD1	TRBJ2-1	-	TGTGCCAGCAGCCAAGGGGACAGCTACAATGAGCAGTTCTTC	CASSQGDSYNEQFF
TRBV18	-	TRBJ2-7	-	TGTGCCAGCTCACCACGGCAGGGTGGGCCCTACGAGCAGTACTTC	CASSPRQGGPYEQYF
TRBV25-1	-	TRBJ1-1	-	TGTGCCAGCAGTGACCCAAACCGGGACGCCCACACTGAAGCTTTCTTT	CASSDPNRDAHTEAFF
TRBV28	-	TRBJ2-7	-	TGTGCCAGCAGCCTGGGGACGGCGGGATCCTACGAGCAGTACTTC	CASSLGTAGSYEQYF
TRBV7-2	-	TRBJ1-2	-	TGTGCCAGCAGCTTAGACAACTATGGCTACACCTTC	CASSLDNYGYTF
TRBV18	TRBD1	TRBJ2-7	-	TGTGCCAGCTCACCCCTCGGGCAGGGGGCCTACGAGCAGTACTTC	CASSPLGQGAYEQYF
TRBV2	-	TRBJ1-3	-	TGTGCCAGCACGGCTAACCCACAGGGAAACACCATATATTTT	CASTANPQGNTIYF
TRBV19	TRBD2	TRBJ2-3	-	TGTGCCAGTAGTCAGATAGCGGGGAGCACAGATACGCAGTATTTT	CASSQIAGSTDTQYF
TRBV7-9	-	TRBJ1-3	-	TGTGCCAGCAGCCCCCCCTGGAGGGGGACTAGATCTGGAAACACCATATATTTT	CASSPPWRGTRSGNTIYF
TRBV18	-	TRBJ1-1	-	TGTGCCAGCTCGGCACAGAGGAGCACTGAAGCTTTCTTT	CASSAQRSTEAFF
TRBV19	TRBD1	TRBJ2-7	-	TGTGCCAGTAGCCCTGACAGGGAACCCGAGCAGTACTTC	CASSPDREPEQYF
TRBV2	-	TRBJ2-4	-	TGTGCCAGCAGTGAGGAGGACAGTTTAGCCAAAAACATTCAGTACTTC	CASSEEDSLAKNIQYF
TRBV29-1	-	TRBJ2-1	few	TGCAGCGTTGAATCGACCAACTACAATGAGCAGTTCTTC	CSVESTNYNEQFF
TRBV15	-	TRBJ1-5	-	TGTGCCACCAGCCTCCTGGTTTGGGGGCGAGGGAGCAATCAGCCCCAGCATTTT	CATSLLVWGRGSNQPQHF
TRBV4-3	-	TRBJ2-6	-	TGCGCCAGCAGCCAAGACGACAGTACCTACTCTGGGGCCAACGTCCTGACTTTC	CASSQDDSTYSGANVLTF
TRBV7-8	-	TRBJ2-3	-	TGTGCCAGCAGCCGACCTAGGGGTAGCGGAGGAGATACGCAGTATTTT	CASSRPRGSGGDTQYF
TRBV11-2	-	TRBJ2-7	-	TGTGCCAGCAGCTTAGGGGAAGGAAGAAACGTTCATGAGCAGTACTTC	CASSLGEGRNVHEQYF
TRBV30	TRBD2	TRBJ2-6	-	TGTGCCTGGACTTGGCCAGGAGCGGGGTGGTCTGGGGCCAACGTCCTGACTTTC	CAWTWPGAGWSGANVLTF
TRBV27	-	TRBJ2-5	-	TGTGCCAGCAGACCGGCTCGCGGGGCCCAAGAGACCCAGTACTTC	CASRPARGAQETQYF
TRBV20-1	TRBD1	TRBJ2-5	-	TGCAGTGCTGTCAGGGGGGAGACCCAGTACTTC	CSAVRGETQYF
TRBV28	TRBD1	TRBJ2-5	-	TGTGCCAGCAGTCAGAGGACAGGGGACGAGACCCAGTACTTC	CASSQRTGDETQYF
TRBV5-8	-	TRBJ1-1	few	TGTGCCAGCAGCTTGCACAGGCGCACTGAAGCTTTCTTT	CASSLHRRTEAFF
TRBV2	TRBD1	TRBJ1-1	few	TGTGCCAGCAGTACAGGGGGCGTAACTGAAGCTTTCTTT	CASSTGGVTEAFF
TRBV29-1	TRBD1	TRBJ1-1	-	TGCAGCGTTGTAAGGACAGGGAACACTGAAGCTTTCTTT	CSVVRTGNTEAFF
TRBV30	-	TRBJ2-3	-	TGTGCCTGGACCCCCGGCAACACAGATACGCAGTATTTT	CAWTPGNTDTQYF
TRBV4-1	-	TRBJ1-5	-	TGCGCCAGCAGCCAAGGGTCTTATAGCAATCAGCCCCAGCATTTT	CASSQGSYSNQPQHF
TRBV14	-	TRBJ2-3	-	TGTGCCAGCAGCCCCACGGAGTGGCCTCGGGCGCAGTATTTT	CASSPTEWPRAQYF
TRBV7-2	TRBD2	TRBJ2-5	-	TGTGCCAGCAGCGAGACTAGCGGGAGGCGAGAGACCCAGTACTTC	CASSETSGRRETQYF
TRBV11-2	-	TRBJ2-1	-	TGTGCCAGCAGCTTACTGGGGCGAGGGGATGAGCAGTTCTTC	CASSLLGRGDEQFF
TRBV18	-	TRBJ2-7	-	TGTGCCAGCTCACCTGCGGACGGCCCCTACGAGCAGTACTTC	CASSPADGPYEQYF
TRBV30	TRBD1	TRBJ1-2	-	TGTGCCTGGAGTACTCCGGGACAGTTCTATGGCTACACCTTC	CAWSTPGQFYGYTF
TRBV27	TRBD1	TRBJ1-1	-	TGTGCCAGCAGTGTCGACAGGGGGACTGAAGCTTTCTTT	CASSVDRGTEAFF
TRBV19	-	TRBJ1-1	few	TGTGCCAGTAAGGGCGGGGAAAGGGGCTCCAGGAACACTGAAGCTTTCTTT	CASKGGERGSRNTEAFF
TRBV11-2	-	TRBJ2-5	-	TGTGCCAGCAGCTCGGGGAACCAAGAGACCCAGTACTTC	CASSSGNQETQYF
TRBV5-6	-	TRBJ2-3	-	TGTGCCAGCAGCATACTAACAGATACGCAGTATTTT	CASSILTDTQYF
TRBV7-2	TRBD1	TRBJ2-5	-	TGTGCCAGCAGCTTCCGGGACAGGGGGAACCAAGAGACCCAGTACTTC	CASSFRDRGNQETQYF